Listed here are 15 T cell receptor beta chains from one sample, sequenced in a study of blood T cell repertoires in COVID-19. Here immunoSEQ multiplex PCR was the method, and the copy in TCRdb shows in-frame clones only, minus some. The sample carries approximately 50,000 clones, about 83% recorded once. The sequenced sample consisted of peripheral blood. The source of these receptors is a human donor in a cohort sampled during active COVID-19.

The chain has TRBV5-1 and TRBJ2-7; 8 bases are shared with TRBD2. Germline CDR1 reads SGHRS; CDR2 reads YFSETQ. The ends lost 1 base at V and 2 bases at J; junction bases unmatched: 8. The CDR3 is 16 amino acids. This CDR3 is CASSLKPGGAAYEQYF. The CDR3 DNA reads TGCGCCAGCAGCTTGAAACCCGGGGGGGCCGCCTACGAGCAGTACTTC.

This chain links TRBV9 with TRBJ1-2; 7 nucleotides match TRBD1. Germline V gene lookup returns CDR1 SGDLS and CDR2 YYNGEE. The CDR3 totals 15 residues. Trimming removed 2 bases from V and 1 base from J; junction bases left unmatched: 5. The CDR3 DNA is TGTGCCAGCAGCGTCGACAGGGCATTTAACTATGGCTACACCTTC. Protein: CASSVDRAFNYGYTF.

The chain carries TRBV2 and TRBJ2-2; 8 bases are a match to TRBD1. Germline V gene data show CDR1 as SNHLY and CDR2 as FYNNEI. CDR3 length equals 14 residues. V was pared by 6 bases and J by 4 bases, with 4 bases of the junction left unmatched. CDR3 region: CASRTDRVTGELFF. Here the CDR3 DNA reads TGTGCCAGCAGGACGGACAGGGTCACCGGGGAGCTGTTTTTT.

The CDR3 here is CASSLSGGVDYGYTF. CDR3 nucleotides: TGTGCCAGCAGCTTATCGGGGGGCGTCGACTATGGCTACACCTTC. The rearrangement uses TRBV7-3 and TRBJ1-2; possible D gene TRBD1, 6 bases. V was clipped by 2 bases and J by 3 bases, with 13 bases between them. The germline CDR1 and CDR2 sequences are SGHTA and FQGTGA. This CDR3 is built from 15 residues.

This chain joins TRBV10-3 and TRBJ1-2, with a possible D match to TRBD1 (5 bases). The CDR3 has 13 residues. Germline V CDR1 and CDR2: ENHRY, SYGVKD. V was clipped by 8 bases and J by 5 bases, with 15 bases between them. The CDR3 loop reads CAIGGAREYGYTF. DNA for the CDR3: TGTGCCATCGGTGGGGCCAGGGAATATGGCTACACCTTC.

This clone came up once. V and J are TRBV18 and TRBJ1-4; D remains ambiguous. The CDR3 runs to 15 residues. V was clipped by 0 bases and J by 8 bases, with 13 bases between them. Germline CDR1 KGHSH, CDR2 LQKENI. The CDR3 bases are TGTGCCAGCTCACCACCGATGCTTATCCGGGAAAAACTGTTTTTT. Translating gives CASSPPMLIREKLFF.

V gene TRBV7-8 combines with J gene TRBJ2-2; possibly TRBD2 for D (6 bases). V was clipped by 5 bases and J by 8 bases, with 15 bases between them. The germline V gene has CDR1 SGHVS and CDR2 FQNEAQ. CDR3 size: 14 residues. The CDR3: CASSLRDLLGELFF. In nucleotides, the CDR3 is TGTGCCAGCAGCCTGCGGGACCTCCTAGGGGAGCTGTTTTTT. The entire variable domain, with the rest obtained from reference TRBV7-8 and TRBJ2-2, is as follows: GAGVSQSPRYKVAKRGQDVALRCDPISGHVSLFWYQQALGQGPEFLTYFQNEAQLDKSGLPSDRFFAERPEGSVSTLKIQRTQQEDSAVYLCASSLRDLLGELFFGEGSRLTVL.

The chain uses TRBV4-2 and TRBJ1-3; TRBD1 is a possible D gene (6 bases). The V and J ends lost 0 bases and 0 bases respectively, with 9 bases between them. The germline V gene has CDR1 LGHNA and CDR2 YNFKEQ. The CDR3 length is 16 residues. The CDR3 DNA is TGTGCCAGCAGCCAAGAACAGGGTTTCTCTGGAAACACCATATATTTT. Its protein is CASSQEQGFSGNTIYF.

This chain's CDR3 is CASSLPGTGNYGYTF. The CDR3 bases are TGTGCCAGCAGCTTGCCCGGGACAGGGAACTATGGCTACACCTTC. This sequence joins TRBV13 and TRBJ1-2; 9 bases line up with TRBD1. This CDR3 is built from 15 residues. The germline CDR1 and CDR2 sequences are PRHDT and FYEKMQ (reference sequence). J gave up 2 bases and V 3 bases, and 4 bases lay outside the gene matches.

The chain is built from TRBV4-1 and TRBJ1-3; D call uncertain. CDR1 and CDR2 from the germline V gene are MGHRA and YSYEKL. V was trimmed by 2 bases and J by 0 bases, leaving 14 bases between them. CDR3 length equals 17 residues. CDR3 protein: CASSQRLILSSGNTIYF. The CDR3 DNA sequence: TGCGCCAGCAGCCAAAGACTAATTCTGAGCTCTGGAAACACCATATATTTT.

This chain joins TRBV2 and TRBJ2-5, with 7 bases lining up with TRBD2. This CDR3 region has 13 residues. Germline lookup yields CDR1 SNHLY and CDR2 FYNNEI. The trim removed 5 bases at V and 9 bases at J, leaving 9 bases unmatched. CDR3 loop: CASSWGLMDAQYF. The CDR3 bases are TGTGCCAGCAGTTGGGGACTAATGGATGCCCAGTACTTC.

The rearrangement joins TRBV10-3 to TRBJ2-3; possible D gene TRBD1, 5 bases. The V gene lost 4 bases and the J gene lost 6 bases, with 8 bases spanning the gap. This CDR3 has 12 residues. Germline V gene lookup returns CDR1 ENHRY and CDR2 SYGVKD. This CDR3 reads CAISARQDTQYF. DNA for the CDR3: TGTGCCATCAGTGCTCGACAGGATACGCAGTATTTT.

V and J are TRBV27 and TRBJ2-3, with D possibly matching TRBD1 (5 bases). The CDR3 has 14 residues. Germline V gives CDR1 MNHEY, CDR2 SMNVEV (reference sequence). In nucleotides, the CDR3 is TGTGCGACGCAAGGGGCGTCCCACACAGATACGCAGTATTTT. It specifies CATQGASHTDTQYF.

In its sample, this clone was seen a few times. The chain links TRBV27 to TRBJ2-1; 9 positions agree with TRBD1. This CDR3 contains 16 residues. Germline V gene sequence: CDR1 MNHEY, CDR2 SMNVEV (reference sequence). Trimming took 6 bases from V and 4 from J; bases not matched to a gene: 10. CDR3 loop: CASSREQGAIYNEQFF. For the CDR3, the DNA is TGTGCCAGCAGCCGAGAACAGGGGGCGATTTACAATGAGCAGTTCTTC.

V is TRBV5-4 and J is TRBJ1-4; D unresolved. CDR1 SGHNT and CDR2 YYREEE come from the germline V gene (reference sequence). The V gene lost 3 bases and the J gene lost 4 bases, with 13 bases spanning the gap. This CDR3 is 15 amino acids long. CDR3 DNA: TGTGCCAGCAGCTCCCCCTCGGGAGGTAATGAAAAACTGTTTTTT. This gives the protein CASSSPSGGNEKLFF.